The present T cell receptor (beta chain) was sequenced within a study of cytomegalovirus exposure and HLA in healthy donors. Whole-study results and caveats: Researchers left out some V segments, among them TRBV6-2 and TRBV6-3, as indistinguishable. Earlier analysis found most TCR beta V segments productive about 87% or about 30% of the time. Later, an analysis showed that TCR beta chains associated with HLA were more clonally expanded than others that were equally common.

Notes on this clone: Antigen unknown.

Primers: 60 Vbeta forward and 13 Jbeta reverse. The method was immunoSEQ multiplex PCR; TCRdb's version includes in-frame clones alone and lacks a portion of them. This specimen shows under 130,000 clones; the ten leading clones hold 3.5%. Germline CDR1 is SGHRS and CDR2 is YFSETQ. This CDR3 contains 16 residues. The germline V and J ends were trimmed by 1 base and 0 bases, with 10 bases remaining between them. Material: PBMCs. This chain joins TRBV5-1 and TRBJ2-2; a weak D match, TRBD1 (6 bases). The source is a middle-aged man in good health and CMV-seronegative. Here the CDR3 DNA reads TGCGCCAGCAGCTTGATGTGGACAGCGAACACCGGGGAGCTGTTTTTT. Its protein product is CASSLMWTANTGELFF.